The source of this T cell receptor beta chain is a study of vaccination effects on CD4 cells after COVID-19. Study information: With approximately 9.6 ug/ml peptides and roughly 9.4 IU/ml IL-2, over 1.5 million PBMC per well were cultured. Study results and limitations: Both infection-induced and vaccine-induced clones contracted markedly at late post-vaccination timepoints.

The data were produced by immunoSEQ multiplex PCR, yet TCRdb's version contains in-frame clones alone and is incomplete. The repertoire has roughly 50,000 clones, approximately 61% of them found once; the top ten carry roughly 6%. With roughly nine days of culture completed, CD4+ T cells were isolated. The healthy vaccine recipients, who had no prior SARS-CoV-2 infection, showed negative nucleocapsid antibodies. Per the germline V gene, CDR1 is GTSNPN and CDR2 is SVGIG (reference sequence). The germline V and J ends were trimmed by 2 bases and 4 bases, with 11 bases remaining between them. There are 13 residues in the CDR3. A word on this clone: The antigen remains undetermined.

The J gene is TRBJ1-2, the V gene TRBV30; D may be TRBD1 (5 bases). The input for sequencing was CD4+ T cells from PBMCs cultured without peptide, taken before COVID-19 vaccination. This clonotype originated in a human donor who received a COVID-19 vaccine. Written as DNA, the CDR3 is TGTGCCTGGAGTATACCAGGGCCCTATGGCTACACCTTC. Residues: CAWSIPGPYGYTF.